This TCR beta chain derives from a study of beta chain features in type 1 diabetes. The wider study: Cell yields, gender and age were similar in healthy donors and patients. General study results and limits: Diminished insertions and augmented deletions at VDJ junctions characterized type 1 diabetes patients. In all four CD4+ subsets, TCRB CDR3 length was significantly, moderately reduced in type 1 diabetes.

As for this clone: Its antigen remains unknown.

The germline CDR1 and CDR2 sequences are LNHDA and SQIVND (reference sequence). The V and J ends lost 0 bases and 7 bases respectively, with 10 bases between them. The CDR3 has 14 amino acids. Expressed TCRB transcripts were sequenced because the entire RNA isolate underwent reverse transcription. Sequencing used immunoSEQ multiplex PCR; TCRdb keeps in-frame clones, though not all of them. The sample consists of about 660,000 clones, around 15% of them appearing once. This clonotype was obtained from a man aged 18 to 30 with type 1 diabetes. The sequenced sample was naive CD4+ T cells from blood. The rearrangement links TRBV19 to TRBJ2-1; possibly TRBD1 for D (5 bases). The CDR3 spells CASSIEGRVNEQFF. In DNA, the CDR3 is TGTGCCAGTAGTATAGAGGGCAGGGTGAATGAGCAGTTCTTC.